This T cell receptor (beta chain) is from a study of blood T cell repertoires in COVID-19. As originally analysed: Amplification from reference gene primers served as the basis for estimated nucleated cell counts. TCRdb's table, derived via immunoSEQ multiplex PCR, lists solely in-frame clones and lacks some. V and J calls and clone size are copied from that table; D and trimming were computed from the DNA. This repertoire shows 200,000 to 300,000 clones, about 91% found once; its top ten account for about 2.5%. This clone was counted only a few times. One Seattle source followed patients from active infection through their disease course. The specimen sequenced was peripheral blood. This clonotype originated in a young adult with COVID-19, enrolled during active disease.

CDR3 loop: CASSPQQGQPQHF. The CDR3 DNA is TGTGCCAGCAGCCCCCAACAGGGTCAGCCCCAGCATTTT. This chain uses TRBV28 with TRBJ1-5; possibly TRBD1 for D (6 bases). This CDR3 spans 13 amino acids. Germline CDR1 reads MDHEN; CDR2 reads SYDVKM. V was clipped by 6 bases and J by 6 bases, with 12 bases between them. The whole variable domain, filled in from reference TRBV28 and TRBJ1-5, reads DVKVTQSSRYLVKRTGEKVFLECVQDMDHENMFWYRQDPGLGLRLIYFSYDVKMKEKGDIPEGYSVSREKKERFSLILESASTNQTSMYLCASSPQQGQPQHFGDGTRLSIL.